Each of the 7 T cell receptor beta chains below was sequenced from the same sample in a study of metastatic and nonmetastatic thyroid tumors. None of the patients had undergone any treatment ahead of thyroid surgery. MiXCR was used by TCRdb to re-call the PCR reads. The data hold 15,000 to 20,000 clones, with around 28% observed a single time. The sequencing input was tumor tissue. The origin of the receptors is a female donor with papillary thyroid cancer or a benign thyroid nodule (not recorded which). Some clones in this sample may be carry-over from other donors' samples.

The CDR3 nucleotides are TGTGCCAGCAGCTTAGTGGGCGGGACAAGCACAGATACGCAGTATTTT. The encoded protein is CASSLVGGTSTDTQYF. This sequence joins TRBV11-2 and TRBJ2-3; D is possibly TRBD1 or TRBD2 (6 bases each). Germline V CDR1 and CDR2: SGHAT, FQNNGV. The V gene lost 1 base and the J gene lost 0 bases, with 11 bases spanning the gap. This CDR3 is 16 amino acids long.

This clone was detected only a few times. The chain carries TRBV19 and TRBJ2-7; 11 bases are shared with TRBD1. Per germline, CDR1 LNHDA and CDR2 SQIVND (reference sequence). The length of the CDR3 is 16 residues. The J segment lost 4 bases and the V segment lost 1 base, leaving 6 bases of the junction unmatched. The CDR3 sequence is CASSIAVGTGGYEQYF. CDR3 bases: TGTGCCAGTAGTATAGCAGTCGGGACAGGGGGGTACGAGCAGTACTTC.

Concerning this clone: A junction boundary mismatches the germline segment, possibly from a read error. The CDR3 spells CASSVASGGTSGRDTQYF. The CDR3 DNA follows: TGTGCCAGCAGCGTAGCCTCAGGGGGGACTAGCGGGCGGGATACGCAGTATTTT. The chain employs TRBV7-6 and TRBJ2-3, with 12 positions matching TRBD2. Germline CDR1 SGHVS, CDR2 FNYEAQ. The CDR3 is 18 amino acids.

The CDR3 DNA reads TGCAGTGCTAGAGATGTCGGTAGCGGGAGGGTGTCAGATACGCAGTATTTT. Translation gives CSARDVGSGRVSDTQYF. The chain employs TRBV20-1 and TRBJ2-3, with 11 bases matching TRBD2. V shed 0 bases, J shed 4 bases, and the junction held 9 bases outside the gene matches. The CDR3 loop spans 17 amino acids. CDR1 DFQATT and CDR2 SNEGSKA come from the germline V gene (reference sequence).

This chain joins TRBV7-3 and TRBJ1-6; D might be TRBD1 (6 bases). The CDR3 runs 15 residues. V shed 7 bases and J shed 4 bases, with 14 bases lying between them. CDR1 and CDR2 from the germline V gene are SGHTA and FQGTGA. As DNA, the CDR3 is TGTGCCAGCAACGGCCAGGGGCAGTATAATTCACCCCTCCACTTT. Encoded protein: CASNGQGQYNSPLHF.

Relative to its sample, this clone is medium-sized (0.01 to 0.1%). V is TRBV15 and J is TRBJ2-1, with 9 bases that match TRBD2. Germline loops: CDR1 LNHNV, CDR2 YYDKDF (reference sequence). There are 13 residues in the CDR3. The V segment lost 3 bases and the J segment 11 bases; nucleotides outside the gene matches: 5. CDR3 DNA: TGTGCCACCAGCAGTTCTAGCGGGACGCAGCAGTTCTTC. It specifies CATSSSSGTQQFF.

In this sample, this clone turned up a few times. This chain links TRBV10-1 with TRBJ2-7, with TRBD2 matching over 9 bases. The CDR3 loop spans 16 amino acids. Germline lookup yields CDR1 WNHNN and CDR2 SYGVQD (reference sequence). Trimming took 7 bases from V and 5 from J; bases not matched to a gene: 15. The CDR3 region is CASNSRDLAGIHEQYF. In DNA form, the CDR3 reads TGCGCCAGCAATAGCCGTGACCTAGCGGGAATCCACGAGCAGTACTTC.